Listed here is a single T cell receptor (beta chain). This sample is drawn from a study of technical replicates of blood from several donors. Generated by immunoSEQ multiplex PCR, the TCRdb table keeps only in-frame clones and is missing some. The top ten clones hold about 0.3% of a sample with 75,000 to 100,000 clones, approximately 95% of them seen once. The CDR3 is 11 amino acids. V lost 7 bases and J lost 7, with 10 bases in between. Germline CDR1 MNHNS, CDR2 SASEGT. The sample was T cells isolated from PBMCs. This sequence was found in a human donor in good health. The genes are TRBV6-1 and TRBJ1-2; D uncertain. Here the CDR3 reads CASNGLAGYTF. The CDR3 bases are TGTGCCAGCAACGGGTTGGCTGGCTACACCTTC.